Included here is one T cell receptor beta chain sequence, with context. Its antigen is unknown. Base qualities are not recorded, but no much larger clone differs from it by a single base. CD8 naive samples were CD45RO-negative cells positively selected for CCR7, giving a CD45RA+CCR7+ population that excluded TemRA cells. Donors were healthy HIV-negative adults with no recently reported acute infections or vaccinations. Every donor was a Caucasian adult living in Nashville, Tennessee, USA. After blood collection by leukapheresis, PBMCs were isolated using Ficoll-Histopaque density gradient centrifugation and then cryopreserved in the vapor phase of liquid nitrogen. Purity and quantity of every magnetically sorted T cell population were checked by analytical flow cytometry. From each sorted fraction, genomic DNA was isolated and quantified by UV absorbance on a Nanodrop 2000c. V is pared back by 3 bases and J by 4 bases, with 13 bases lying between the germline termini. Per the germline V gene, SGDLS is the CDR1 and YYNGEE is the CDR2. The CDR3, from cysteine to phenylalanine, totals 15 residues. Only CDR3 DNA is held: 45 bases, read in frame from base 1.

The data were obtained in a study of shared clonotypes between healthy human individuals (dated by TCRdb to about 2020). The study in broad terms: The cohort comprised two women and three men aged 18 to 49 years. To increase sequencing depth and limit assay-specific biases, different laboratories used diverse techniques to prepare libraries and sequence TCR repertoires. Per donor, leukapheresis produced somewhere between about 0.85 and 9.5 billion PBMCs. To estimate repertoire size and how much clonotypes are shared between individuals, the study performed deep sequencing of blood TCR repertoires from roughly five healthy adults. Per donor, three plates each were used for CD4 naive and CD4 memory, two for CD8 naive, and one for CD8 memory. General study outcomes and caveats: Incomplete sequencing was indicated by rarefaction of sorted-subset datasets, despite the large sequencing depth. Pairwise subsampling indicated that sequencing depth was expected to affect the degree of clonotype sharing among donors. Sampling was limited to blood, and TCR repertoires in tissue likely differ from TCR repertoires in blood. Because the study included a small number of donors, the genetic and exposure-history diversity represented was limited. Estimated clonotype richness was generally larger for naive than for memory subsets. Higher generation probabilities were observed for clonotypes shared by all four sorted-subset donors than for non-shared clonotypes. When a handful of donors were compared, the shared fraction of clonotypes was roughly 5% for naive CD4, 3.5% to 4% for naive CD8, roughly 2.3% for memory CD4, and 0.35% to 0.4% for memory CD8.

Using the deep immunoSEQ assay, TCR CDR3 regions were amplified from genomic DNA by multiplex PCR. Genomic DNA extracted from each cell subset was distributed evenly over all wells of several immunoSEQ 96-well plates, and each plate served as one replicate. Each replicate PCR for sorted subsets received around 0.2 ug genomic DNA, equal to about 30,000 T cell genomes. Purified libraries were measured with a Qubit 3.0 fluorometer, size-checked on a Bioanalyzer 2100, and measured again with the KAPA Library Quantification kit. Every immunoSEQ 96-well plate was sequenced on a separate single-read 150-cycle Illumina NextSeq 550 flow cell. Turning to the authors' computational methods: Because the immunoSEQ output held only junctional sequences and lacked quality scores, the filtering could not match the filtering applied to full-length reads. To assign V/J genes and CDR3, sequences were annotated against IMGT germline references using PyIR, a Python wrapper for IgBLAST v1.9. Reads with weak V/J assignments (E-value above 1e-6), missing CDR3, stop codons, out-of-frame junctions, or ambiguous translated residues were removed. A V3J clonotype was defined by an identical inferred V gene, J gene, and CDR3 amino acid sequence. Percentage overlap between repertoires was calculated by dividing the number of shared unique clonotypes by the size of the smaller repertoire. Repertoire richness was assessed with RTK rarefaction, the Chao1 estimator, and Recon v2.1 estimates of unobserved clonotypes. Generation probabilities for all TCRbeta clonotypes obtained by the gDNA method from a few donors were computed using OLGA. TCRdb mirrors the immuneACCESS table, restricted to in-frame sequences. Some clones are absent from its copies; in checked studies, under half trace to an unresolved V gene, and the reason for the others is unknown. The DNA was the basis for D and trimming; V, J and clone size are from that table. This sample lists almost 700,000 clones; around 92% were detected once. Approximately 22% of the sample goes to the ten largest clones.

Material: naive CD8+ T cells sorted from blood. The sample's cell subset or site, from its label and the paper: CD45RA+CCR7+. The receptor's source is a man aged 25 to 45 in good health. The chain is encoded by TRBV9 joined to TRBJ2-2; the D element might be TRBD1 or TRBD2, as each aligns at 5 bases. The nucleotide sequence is TGTGCCAGCAGCGCCACGGGACCCATCACCGGGGAGCTGTTTTTT. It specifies CASSATGPITGELFF.